This TCR beta chain was identified in a study of blood T cells in healthy people across ages. Study-level points and caveats: Strongly correlated with naive T cell percentage was TCR beta diversity.

A note on this clonotype: The antigen is unknown.

For the second PCR, which ran for about 6 to 12 cycles, a sample-barcoded 5' primer and a J-beta primer mix were used. Each of the cDNA molecules was tagged by a template-switch adaptor with 12 random nucleotides. Using its own MiXCR run on the 5' RACE reads, TCRdb lists one record per CDR3 protein. This sample has under 750,000 distinct CDR3 sequences; around 48% occur once, and the top ten carry roughly 24%. Sequencing was done on a sample of blood. The receptor's source is a man older than 75 in good health.

The CDR3 region has the DNA TGCGCCAGCAGCTCACCTCGGGGCGGGTACTCGAATGAGCAGTTCTTC. Its protein product is CASSSPRGGYSNEQFF. The chain joins TRBV5-1 to TRBJ2-1; possibly TRBD1 or TRBD2 for D (5 bases each). Per the germline V gene, CDR1 is SGHRS and CDR2 is YFSETQ. The germline V and J ends were trimmed by 3 bases and 7 bases, with 20 bases remaining between them. The CDR3 sequence is 16 residues long.